Below are 15 T cell receptor beta chains sequenced from a single sample in a study of Ad26.COV2.S vaccination and SARS-CoV-2 variants. Treatment in this sample: 15 to 20 received Ad26.COV2.S at low or high dose, single or two shots; roughly 5 received placebo; per-sample allocation not given. Day 63 after the first vaccine or placebo injection was the time point for sampling. The assay was immunoSEQ multiplex PCR, and TCRdb's table has in-frame clones only and misses some. Of about 450,000 clones in the sample, 80% to 90% are singletons; the top ten hold about 2.5%. This specimen was peripheral blood, taken in a trial of Ad26.COV2.S vaccine versus placebo. These TCRs come from a person aged 18-65 years who received the Ad26.COV2.S COVID-19 vaccine or a placebo.

J is TRBJ1-1 and V is TRBV7-3, with TRBD1 matching 8 bases. V lost 6 bases, J lost 5 bases, and 5 bases stayed unmatched. The length of the CDR3 is 13 residues. Germline loops: CDR1 SGHTA, CDR2 FQGTGA. CDR3 DNA: TGTGCCAGCAGTACGACAGGGGATACTGAAGCTTTCTTT. Amino acids: CASSTTGDTEAFF.

The CDR3 DNA reads as TGTGCCAGCAGCGCTTGGGACAGGGGCCGAGACGAGCAGTACTTC. This gives the protein CASSAWDRGRDEQYF. The chain joins TRBV7-2 to TRBJ2-7; TRBD1 aligns across 10 bases. The CDR3 loop spans 15 amino acids. The germline gives CDR1 SGHTA, CDR2 FQGNSA. Trimming at V came to 5 bases and at J to 5 bases, leaving 9 bases not matched to a gene.

This chain uses TRBV12-3 or TRBV12-4 with TRBJ1-1; a possible D gene is TRBD1 (5 bases). V shed 6 bases and J shed 1 base, with 9 bases lying between them. The CDR3 loop spans 13 amino acids. DNA for the CDR3: TGTGCCAGCAGACCCCAGGGGAACACTGAAGCTTTCTTT. It yields the protein CASRPQGNTEAFF.

The CDR3 here is CASSHREVKNIQYF. CDR3 in DNA: TGTGCCAGCAGCCACCGCGAAGTTAAAAACATTCAGTACTTC. This chain links TRBV7-2 with TRBJ2-4; D unresolved. The V end lost 5 bases, the J end lost 4 bases, and 12 bases lay between the germline ends. Germline assignment: CDR1 SGHTA and CDR2 FQGNSA. CDR3 size: 14 residues. The whole variable domain, remainder taken from reference TRBV7-2 and TRBJ2-4, is GAGVSQSPSNKVTEKGKDVELRCDPISGHTALYWYRQSLGQGLEFLIYFQGNSAPDKSGLPSDRFSAERTGGSVSTLTIQRTQQEDSAVYLCASSHREVKNIQYFGAGTRLSVL.

This chain uses TRBV19 with TRBJ1-2; D perhaps matches TRBD1 (5 bases). The CDR3 totals 14 residues. Germline V gives CDR1 LNHDA, CDR2 SQIVND (reference sequence). V lost 7 bases and J lost 5, with 17 bases in between. CDR3 amino acids: CASNPWGVWYGYTF. As DNA, the CDR3 is TGTGCCAGTAACCCCTGGGGGGTCTGGTATGGCTACACCTTC.

The J gene is TRBJ1-1, the V gene TRBV18; no definite D call. Germline lookup yields CDR1 KGHSH and CDR2 LQKENI. Deletions cut 1 base from V and 0 bases from J, with 3 bases between. CDR3 length: 13 amino acids. Written as DNA, the CDR3 is TGTGCCAGCTCACCACGCCTGAACACTGAAGCTTTCTTT. Translating it yields CASSPRLNTEAFF.

This chain links TRBV7-9 with TRBJ1-2; no reliable D call. The germline V gene encodes CDR1 SEHNR and CDR2 FQNEAQ (reference sequence). With 1 base removed from V and 5 bases from J, the gap between germline ends came to 11 bases. The length of the CDR3 is 14 residues. CDR3 sequence: CASSLVNRPYGYTF. In DNA, the CDR3 is TGTGCCAGCAGCTTAGTTAACAGACCATATGGCTACACCTTC.

The chain recombines TRBV4-1 with TRBJ2-7; no reliable D call. CDR1 MGHRA and CDR2 YSYEKL come from the germline V gene. The CDR3 sequence is 13 residues long. The V end was cut by 4 bases, the J end by 7 bases, with 14 bases between. CDR3 loop: CASSRQPLWEQYF. In DNA, the CDR3 is TGCGCCAGCAGCCGCCAACCTCTTTGGGAGCAGTACTTC.

The chain combines TRBV7-6 with TRBJ2-2; D not certain. Germline V gives CDR1 SGHVS, CDR2 FNYEAQ. The CDR3 totals 11 residues. The V end was cut by 5 bases, the J end by 10 bases, with 8 bases between. The CDR3 DNA follows: TGTGCCAGCAGCCCCGCACCGGAGCTGTTTTTT. It encodes CASSPAPELFF.

This clone has just one count. This chain uses TRBV18 with TRBJ1-1; D is possibly TRBD1 (6 bases). Trimming took 3 bases from V and 5 from J, leaving 16 bases between them. Germline-derived CDR1 and CDR2 are KGHSH and LQKENI. The CDR3 totals 15 residues. CDR3 DNA sequence: TGTGCCAGCTCACCGCCCACAGGGATACGTACTGAAGCTTTCTTT. This translates into CASSPPTGIRTEAFF.

CDR3: CASGQYNEQFF. The DNA of the CDR3 is TGTGCCAGCGGACAGTACAATGAGCAGTTCTTC. The gene calls are TRBV2 and TRBJ2-1, with D possibly being TRBD1 (6 bases). This CDR3 has 11 amino acids. From germline, CDR1 is SNHLY and CDR2 FYNNEI. V dropped 8 bases and J dropped 4 bases, with 6 bases sitting between them.

The CDR3 is CASSPAGTGYEQYF. CDR3 coding DNA: TGTGCCAGCAGTCCAGCGGGGACAGGCTACGAGCAGTACTTC. The rearrangement links TRBV27 to TRBJ2-7; tentative D call: TRBD1 (8 bases). V lost 5 bases, J lost 3 bases, and 14 bases lay in between. This CDR3 comprises 14 residues. Germline CDR1 is MNHEY and CDR2 is SMNVEV (reference sequence).

V and J are TRBV4-3 and TRBJ2-1; D gene unclear. The ends were cut back, 4 bases at V and 8 bases at J, with 15 bases in the middle. The CDR3 runs to 14 residues. Germline CDR1 reads LGHNA; CDR2 reads YSLEER. This CDR3 reads CASSRTLSFDEQFF. The CDR3 DNA follows: TGCGCCAGCAGCCGCACCCTAAGTTTTGATGAGCAGTTCTTC.

The chain carries TRBV24-1 and TRBJ2-3; D call uncertain. Germline assignment: CDR1 KGHDR and CDR2 SFDVKD. Trimming pared 2 bases from V and 1 base from J, leaving 12 bases between. CDR3 size: 16 residues. This CDR3 is CATSDSRRTGTDTQYF. CDR3 nucleotides: TGTGCCACCAGTGATTCCCGGAGAACCGGCACAGATACGCAGTATTTT.

The genes are TRBV18 and TRBJ1-1, with D unclear. CDR3 size: 13 residues. V was cut by 0 bases and J by 5 bases, with 7 bases left in between. Germline lookup yields CDR1 KGHSH and CDR2 LQKENI. CDR3 sequence reads: CASSPPVGTEAFF. DNA of the CDR3: TGTGCCAGCTCACCACCAGTAGGGACTGAAGCTTTCTTT. The full variable domain, rest sourced from reference TRBV18 and TRBJ1-1, is NAGVMQNPRHLVRRRGQEARLRCSPMKGHSHVYWYRQLPEEGLKFMVYLQKENIIDESGMPKERFSAEFPKEGPSILRIQQVVRGDSAAYFCASSPPVGTEAFFGQGTRLTVV.